A selection of T cell receptor beta chains follows, all from one sample in a study of T cell changes during pregnancy in multiple sclerosis. Clones were sequenced by immunoSEQ multiplex PCR, and TCRdb holds only the in-frame ones, with some missing. This sample has roughly 86,000 clones, with 85% to 95% found just once. The sample in question was peripheral blood, obtained in the first trimester of pregnancy. The receptor set was obtained from a female donor with multiple sclerosis, enrolled in a pregnancy study. CDR3s include the opening cysteine and the closing phenylalanine or tryptophan. The order of the fields is CDR3 protein, CDR3 DNA, clone size, V gene, D gene, J gene. A D gene is named only where the DNA matches it firmly. The size of a clone is reported for some rows only, either as once, few or many, or as a class for expanded clones.

CASSHDSSYEQYF | TGTGCCAGCAGTCATGACAGCTCCTACGAGCAGTACTTC | NA | TRBV6-5 | NA | TRBJ2-7
CASSTLAGDLHEQFF | TGTGCCAGCTCCACCCTAGCGGGAGATCTCCATGAGCAGTTCTTC | NA | TRBV28 | TRBD2 | TRBJ2-1
CASSLLGGSAYEQYF | TGTGCCAGCAGTTTACTGGGCGGGAGCGCCTACGAGCAGTACTTC | once | TRBV28 | TRBD2 | TRBJ2-7
CASSQDLRVGYTF | TGCGCCAGCAGCCAAGATCTCAGGGTTGGCTACACCTTC | NA | TRBV4-3 | NA | TRBJ1-2
CAISESMKEGWPLSNQPQHF | TGTGCCATCAGTGAGTCGATGAAGGAGGGGTGGCCCCTAAGCAATCAGCCCCAGCATTTT | NA | TRBV10-3 | NA | TRBJ1-5
CSAGGQAAYNEQFF | TGCAGCGCCGGGGGACAGGCTGCCTACAATGAGCAGTTCTTC | NA | TRBV29-1 | TRBD1 | TRBJ2-1
CASSLQGGTGNTIYF | TGTGCCAGTAGCCTACAGGGGGGAACTGGAAACACCATATATTTT | NA | TRBV19 | TRBD1 | TRBJ1-3
CASSIDRTEAFF | TGTGCCAGTAGTATAGATCGGACTGAAGCTTTCTTT | few | TRBV19 | NA | TRBJ1-1
CASSLPLAGQETQYF | TGTGCCAGCAGCTTACCGCTAGCGGGTCAAGAGACCCAGTACTTC | NA | TRBV7-9 | TRBD2 | TRBJ2-5
CASSLGGVSYEQYF | TGTGCCAGCAGCTTAGGGGGCGTCTCCTACGAGCAGTACTTC | NA | TRBV7-2 | NA | TRBJ2-7
CASSRVTSGNPETQYF | TGTGCCAGCAGTCGAGTGACTAGCGGGAATCCAGAGACCCAGTACTTC | once | TRBV28 | TRBD2 | TRBJ2-5
CASSPRGTSGTGELFF | TGCGCCAGCAGCCCGAGAGGGACTAGCGGGACCGGGGAGCTGTTTTTT | NA | TRBV5-1 | TRBD2 | TRBJ2-2
CASSHSLGPTGGEAFF | TGCGCCAGCAGCCATTCCTTGGGACCCACCGGGGGGGAAGCTTTCTTT | NA | TRBV4-3 | NA | TRBJ1-1
CASSGTGTGDGEQYF | TGTGCCAGCAGCGGCACCGGGACAGGGGATGGCGAGCAGTACTTC | NA | TRBV7-9 | TRBD1 | TRBJ2-7
CASSLLPDSMNTEAFF | TGTGCCAGCAGCTTGTTGCCCGACAGTATGAACACTGAAGCTTTCTTT | few | TRBV5-6 | NA | TRBJ1-1
CAWSIGQGNGYTF | TGTGCCTGGAGTATCGGACAGGGGAACGGCTACACCTTC | NA | TRBV30 | TRBD1 | TRBJ1-2
CASSYRAGTPGGYTF | TGTGCCAGCAGTTACAGGGCAGGGACACCAGGTGGCTACACCTTC | few | TRBV6-5 | NA | TRBJ1-2
CAWSVTLEQFF | TGTGCCTGGAGTGTGACTCTTGAGCAGTTCTTC | NA | TRBV30 | NA | TRBJ2-1
CAWSVRSSSSYEQYF | TGTGCCTGGAGTGTACGATCTAGCAGCTCCTACGAGCAGTACTTC | NA | TRBV30 | NA | TRBJ2-7
CASSFGGGTGELFF | TGTGCCAGCAGCTTCGGGGGTGGTACCGGGGAGCTGTTTTTT | NA | TRBV5-4 | NA | TRBJ2-2
CASSPRASGYEQYF | TGTGCCAGCAGCCCCCGGGCTAGCGGCTACGAGCAGTACTTC | NA | TRBV14 | TRBD2 | TRBJ2-7
CASSLFYAGVDTGELFF | TGTGCCAGCAGTTTATTCTATGCGGGAGTCGACACCGGGGAGCTGTTTTTT | once | TRBV27 | TRBD2 | TRBJ2-2
CASSQDKSGRANQETQYF | TGTGCCAGCAGCCAAGATAAGAGCGGGAGGGCCAACCAAGAGACCCAGTACTTC | NA | TRBV14 | TRBD2 | TRBJ2-5
CASSVGTSAFSTDTQYF | TGCGCCAGCAGCGTCGGGACTAGCGCCTTTAGCACAGATACGCAGTATTTT | NA | TRBV5-1 | TRBD2 | TRBJ2-3
CASSPGQGAGDTQYF | TGTGCCAGCAGCCCGGGACAGGGGGCGGGAGATACGCAGTATTTT | once | TRBV6-1 | TRBD1 | TRBJ2-3
CASSLAGSGSADTQYF | TGCGCCAGCAGCTTGGCCGGTAGCGGGAGTGCAGATACGCAGTATTTT | NA | TRBV5-1 | TRBD2 | TRBJ2-3
CASSRLGDQPQHF | TGTGCCAGCAGTCGGCTGGGCGATCAGCCCCAGCATTTT | NA | TRBV27 | NA | TRBJ1-5
CSVDDPSGRTGGANVLTF | TGCAGCGTTGATGACCCTAGCGGGAGAACGGGTGGGGCCAACGTCCTGACTTTC | once | TRBV29-1 | TRBD2 | TRBJ2-6
CASSQAGQGFYEQYF | TGTGCCAGCAGCCAAGCGGGACAGGGGTTCTACGAGCAGTACTTC | NA | TRBV14 | TRBD1 | TRBJ2-7
CASSSTGTSGPASYEQYF | TGTGCCAGCAGCTCAACCGGGACTAGCGGGCCGGCCTCCTACGAGCAGTACTTC | NA | TRBV7-2 | TRBD2 | TRBJ2-7
CASSASNRGQPQHF | TGTGCCAGCAGCGCCTCGAACAGGGGCCAGCCCCAGCATTTT | NA | TRBV9 | TRBD1 | TRBJ1-5
CSVVRDNNEQFF | TGCAGCGTTGTCCGGGACAACAATGAGCAGTTCTTC | once | TRBV29-1 | NA | TRBJ2-1
CASSLWRDNNQPQHF | TGTGCCAGCAGTTTATGGAGGGACAATAATCAGCCCCAGCATTTT | NA | TRBV28 | NA | TRBJ1-5
CASSRNLAGAQSYEQYF | TGTGCCAGCAGTAGAAATCTAGCTGGAGCCCAATCCTACGAGCAGTACTTC | NA | TRBV27 | NA | TRBJ2-7
CTSSQGAPSGDYEQYF | TGCACCAGCAGCCAAGGAGCACCTAGCGGGGATTACGAGCAGTACTTC | NA | TRBV1 | NA | TRBJ2-7
CASSFRAGAGPNYGYTF | TGTGCCAGCAGTTTTCGGGCGGGGGCGGGGCCTAACTATGGCTACACCTTC | NA | TRBV27 | NA | TRBJ1-2
CASSLGTSGDFEQYF | TGTGCCAGCAGCCTCGGGACTAGCGGCGATTTCGAGCAGTACTTC | NA | TRBV7-9 | TRBD2 | TRBJ2-7
CASSLGPSTYEQYF | TGTGCCAGCAGTTTAGGGCCCAGCACCTACGAGCAGTACTTC | NA | TRBV28 | NA | TRBJ2-7
CSVPKAGYSYGYTF | TGCAGCGTACCCAAGGCGGGGTATAGTTATGGCTACACCTTC | once | TRBV29-1 | NA | TRBJ1-2
CSVVGEGAKNIQYF | TGCAGCGTTGTTGGGGAGGGGGCCAAAAACATTCAGTACTTC | NA | TRBV29-1 | TRBD2 | TRBJ2-4
CASSGAKRAALLHEQYF | TGTGCCAGCAGCGGGGCGAAGCGGGCAGCGCTCCTCCACGAGCAGTACTTC | NA | TRBV27 | NA | TRBJ2-7
CASSERTGLSYNEQFF | TGTGCCAGCAGTGAAAGGACAGGACTCTCCTACAATGAGCAGTTCTTC | NA | TRBV2 | TRBD1 | TRBJ2-1
CASSVGAGTYNEQFF | TGTGCCAGCAGCGTAGGAGCGGGAACTTACAATGAGCAGTTCTTC | NA | TRBV9 | TRBD2 | TRBJ2-1
CASSQADWTRRPYEQYF | TGTGCCAGCAGTCAAGCCGATTGGACTAGGCGGCCCTACGAGCAGTACTTC | NA | TRBV27 | TRBD2 | TRBJ2-7
CASSDSFRGKAEQYF | TGTGCCAGCAGTGACTCGTTCAGGGGAAAGGCCGAGCAGTACTTC | NA | TRBV6-4 | NA | TRBJ2-7
CASSFRLAGPEQYF | TGTGCCAGCAGTTTCCGACTAGCGGGCCCCGAGCAGTACTTC | once | TRBV6-5 | TRBD2 | TRBJ2-7
CASSQDIGLAGRSYNEQFF | TGTGCCAGCAGCCAAGATATCGGACTAGCGGGAAGGTCCTACAATGAGCAGTTCTTC | NA | TRBV14 | TRBD2 | TRBJ2-1
CASRLRDRVDTEAFF | TGTGCCAGCAGGTTAAGGGACAGGGTAGACACTGAAGCTTTCTTT | NA | TRBV6-1 | TRBD1 | TRBJ1-1